These T cell receptor beta chains were read from a single sample in a study of T cell changes during pregnancy in multiple sclerosis. Clones were sequenced by immunoSEQ multiplex PCR, and TCRdb holds only the in-frame ones, with some missing. The sample lists 70,000 to 95,000 clones, 90% to 95% seen once, with 3.5% to 4.5% in the top ten. The specimen comprised peripheral blood, sampled in the first trimester of pregnancy. These receptor sequences come from a female donor with multiple sclerosis, enrolled in a pregnancy study. The CDR3 runs from the conserved cysteine through the conserved F or W. The D gene is left open where the match is weak. Clone size is not always given. Where it is, it says once, few, many or a class for expanded clones.

size	D	V	J	CDR3	DNA
NA	TRBD2	TRBV2	TRBJ2-1	CASSELAGVNNEQFF	TGTGCCAGCAGCGAGCTGGCGGGGGTGAACAATGAGCAGTTCTTC
NA	NA	TRBV6-1	TRBJ1-5	CASSEATGYSNQPQHF	TGTGCCAGCAGTGAAGCCACAGGTTATAGCAATCAGCCCCAGCATTTT
NA	NA	TRBV2	TRBJ2-7	CASRLSYEQYF	TGTGCCAGCAGACTCTCCTACGAGCAGTACTTC
NA	NA	TRBV5-5	TRBJ1-1	CASSLGATEAFF	TGTGCCAGCAGCTTGGGGGCTACTGAAGCTTTCTTT
NA	TRBD1	TRBV19	TRBJ1-1	CASSSGQGTATEAFF	TGTGCCAGTAGTTCCGGACAGGGAACGGCCACTGAAGCTTTCTTT
once	NA	TRBV4-1	TRBJ2-5	CASSQGPQQGETQYF	TGCGCCAGCAGCCAAGGGCCCCAGCAGGGAGAGACCCAGTACTTC
NA	NA	TRBV7-6	TRBJ1-4	CASGTLGEKLFF	TGTGCCAGTGGGACTCTGGGAGAAAAACTGTTTTTT
NA	NA	TRBV14	TRBJ1-1	CASSPMGNTEAFF	TGTGCCAGCAGCCCCATGGGCAACACTGAAGCTTTCTTT
NA	NA	TRBV14	TRBJ1-2	CASSQRSVLSRNYGYTF	TGTGCCAGCAGCCAAAGATCGGTGTTGTCCCGAAACTATGGCTACACCTTC
NA	NA	TRBV13	TRBJ2-2	CASSGRGNTGELFF	TGTGCCAGCAGCGGGCGGGGAAACACCGGGGAGCTGTTTTTT
once	NA	TRBV11-2	TRBJ2-3	CASGPIRGARDTQYF	TGTGCCAGCGGCCCGATCCGCGGGGCTCGGGATACGCAGTATTTT
NA	TRBD1	TRBV6-1	TRBJ1-2	CASSLDRGSNYGYTF	TGTGCCAGCAGCCTAGACAGGGGATCTAACTATGGCTACACCTTC
NA	NA	TRBV6-4	TRBJ2-3	CASSWRTGGSATQYF	TGTGCCAGCAGTTGGAGGACGGGGGGCTCGGCAACGCAGTATTTT
once	NA	TRBV27	TRBJ1-6	CASRTPTGGSGNSPLHF	TGTGCCAGCAGAACACCGACCGGAGGGAGCGGGAATTCACCCCTCCACTTT
NA	NA	TRBV15	TRBJ2-2	CATSRVRVNTGELFF	TGTGCCACCAGCAGAGTGCGGGTGAACACCGGGGAGCTGTTTTTT
NA	NA	TRBV27	TRBJ2-1	CASRGLDEQFF	TGTGCCAGCCGGGGATTGGATGAGCAGTTCTTC
NA	NA	TRBV6-1	TRBJ1-4	CASSPSAGFYEKLFF	TGTGCCAGCAGTCCTAGCGCAGGATTTTATGAAAAACTGTTTTTT
NA	NA	TRBV18	TRBJ1-4	CASSPMQEKLFF	TGTGCCAGCTCACCAATGCAGGAAAAACTGTTTTTT
NA	TRBD2	TRBV5-6	TRBJ2-2	CASSLQSGAANTGELFF	TGTGCCAGCAGCTTGCAGAGCGGGGCCGCGAACACCGGGGAGCTGTTTTTT
NA	NA	TRBV18	TRBJ2-5	CASSPLRDLQETQYF	TGTGCCAGCTCACCACTACGGGATCTCCAAGAGACCCAGTACTTC
NA	NA	TRBV9	TRBJ1-4	CASSGYRERNEKLFF	TGTGCCAGCAGCGGATACAGGGAGAGAAATGAAAAACTGTTTTTT
NA	NA	TRBV5-4	TRBJ2-7	CASSLSGLASYEQYF	TGTGCCAGCAGCTTAAGTGGGCTCGCGAGCTACGAGCAGTACTTC
NA	NA	TRBV5-1	TRBJ1-3	CASSPERAGNTIYF	TGCGCCAGCAGCCCGGAGAGGGCTGGAAACACCATATATTTT
NA	NA	TRBV4-1	TRBJ1-4	CASSLRQATNEKLFF	TGCGCCAGCAGCCTGAGACAGGCAACTAATGAAAAACTGTTTTTT
NA	NA	TRBV10-3	TRBJ2-7	CAIIPDSSYEQYF	TGTGCCATCATCCCGGACAGCTCCTACGAGCAGTACTTC
once	TRBD2	TRBV29-1	TRBJ2-4	CSVVTGTSNTQYF	TGCAGCGTTGTTACCGGGACTAGCAATACTCAGTACTTC
NA	NA	TRBV7-8	TRBJ2-7	CASSPIRGGRGSYEQYF	TGTGCCAGCAGCCCCATAAGGGGGGGGCGGGGGTCCTACGAGCAGTACTTC
NA	NA	TRBV7-3	TRBJ2-2	CASSLTPGGELFF	TGTGCCAGCAGTCTGACTCCAGGGGGGGAGCTGTTTTTT
NA	TRBD1	TRBV13	TRBJ2-7	CASRRPGQGNEQYF	TGTGCCAGCAGGAGGCCGGGACAGGGGAACGAGCAGTACTTC
once	NA	TRBV18	TRBJ2-7	CASSPDRTSVEQYF	TGTGCCAGCTCCCCTGATAGGACTTCGGTCGAGCAGTACTTC
NA	NA	TRBV7-7	TRBJ2-3	CASSRGLNTDTQYF	TGTGCTAGCAGCCGTGGACTGAACACAGATACGCAGTATTTT
NA	TRBD1	TRBV9	TRBJ2-6	CASSQTTGSGANVLTF	TGTGCCAGCAGCCAGACGACAGGGTCCGGGGCCAACGTCCTGACTTTC
NA	NA	TRBV21-1	TRBJ1-6	CASFPLTGGGSPLHF	TGTGCCAGCTTCCCTCTGACAGGGGGAGGTTCACCCCTCCACTTT
NA	NA	TRBV27	TRBJ2-5	CASSLFTGPQETQYF	TGTGCCAGCAGTTTATTTACAGGCCCCCAAGAGACCCAGTACTTC
once	NA	TRBV5-1	TRBJ1-1	CASSVQGGDTEAFF	TGCGCCAGCAGCGTACAGGGTGGTGACACTGAAGCTTTCTTT
NA	NA	TRBV7-9	TRBJ1-6	CASSPAARSSYNSPLHF	TGTGCCAGCAGCCCCGCCGCCCGTAGCTCCTATAATTCACCCCTCCACTTT
NA	TRBD2	TRBV27	TRBJ2-1	CASSLENDGRGGRNEQFF	TGTGCCAGCAGTTTAGAAAACGACGGGCGGGGGGGCCGCAATGAGCAGTTCTTC
NA	NA	TRBV27	TRBJ1-1	CASSDRTITEAFF	TGTGCCAGCAGTGACAGGACCATCACTGAAGCTTTCTTT
NA	NA	TRBV9	TRBJ1-3	CASSTPAGGSSGNTIYF	TGTGCCAGCAGCACCCCGGCGGGGGGTAGCTCTGGAAACACCATATATTTT
NA	NA	TRBV4-1	TRBJ1-1	CASSQPGGDLNTEAFF	TGCGCCAGCAGCCAACCCGGCGGGGACCTGAACACTGAAGCTTTCTTT
NA	NA	TRBV19	TRBJ1-1	CASSTSGNTEAFF	TGTGCCAGTAGTACCTCAGGGAACACTGAAGCTTTCTTT
NA	NA	TRBV5-8	TRBJ2-7	CASRFGRAPYEQYF	TGTGCCAGCAGGTTTGGCAGGGCACCCTACGAGCAGTACTTC
NA	NA	TRBV5-5	TRBJ2-7	CASSSGVSSYEQYF	TGTGCCAGCAGCTCAGGGGTTTCCTCCTACGAGCAGTACTTC
once	TRBD2	TRBV10-3	TRBJ2-7	CAISPGLADYEQYF	TGTGCCATCAGTCCGGGACTAGCCGACTACGAGCAGTACTTC
NA	NA	TRBV7-3	TRBJ2-6	CASSGSGGLSGANVLTF	TGTGCCAGCAGCGGCAGTGGGGGACTCTCTGGGGCCAACGTCCTGACTTTC
NA	NA	TRBV19	TRBJ2-6	CASIFGGLRSGANVLTF	TGTGCCAGTATTTTCGGGGGGCTCCGCTCTGGGGCCAACGTCCTGACTTTC
few	TRBD1	TRBV18	TRBJ1-5	CASSPGTGGFSNQPQHF	TGTGCCAGCTCACCCGGGACAGGGGGGTTTAGCAATCAGCCCCAGCATTTT
NA	TRBD2	TRBV7-6	TRBJ2-1	CASSLILAGEPSYNEQFF	TGTGCCAGCAGCTTAATCCTAGCGGGGGAGCCCTCCTACAATGAGCAGTTCTTC
NA	NA	TRBV7-9	TRBJ1-2	CASSLGVGPYGYTF	TGTGCCAGCAGCCTGGGCGTGGGCCCCTATGGCTACACCTTC
NA	TRBD1	TRBV4-1	TRBJ1-4	CASSLRDRGLDEKLFF	TGCGCCAGCAGCCTCCGGGACAGGGGGTTAGATGAAAAACTGTTTTTT
NA	NA	TRBV15	TRBJ1-1	CATGYGGDTEAFF	TGTGCCACCGGTTACGGGGGTGACACTGAAGCTTTCTTT
NA	TRBD1	TRBV4-1	TRBJ2-7	CASTLDRSSYEQYF	TGCGCCAGCACCCTGGACAGGAGCTCCTACGAGCAGTACTTC
NA	NA	TRBV11-1	TRBJ2-1	CASSLVANNEQFF	TGTGCCAGCAGCTTAGTGGCAAACAATGAGCAGTTCTTC